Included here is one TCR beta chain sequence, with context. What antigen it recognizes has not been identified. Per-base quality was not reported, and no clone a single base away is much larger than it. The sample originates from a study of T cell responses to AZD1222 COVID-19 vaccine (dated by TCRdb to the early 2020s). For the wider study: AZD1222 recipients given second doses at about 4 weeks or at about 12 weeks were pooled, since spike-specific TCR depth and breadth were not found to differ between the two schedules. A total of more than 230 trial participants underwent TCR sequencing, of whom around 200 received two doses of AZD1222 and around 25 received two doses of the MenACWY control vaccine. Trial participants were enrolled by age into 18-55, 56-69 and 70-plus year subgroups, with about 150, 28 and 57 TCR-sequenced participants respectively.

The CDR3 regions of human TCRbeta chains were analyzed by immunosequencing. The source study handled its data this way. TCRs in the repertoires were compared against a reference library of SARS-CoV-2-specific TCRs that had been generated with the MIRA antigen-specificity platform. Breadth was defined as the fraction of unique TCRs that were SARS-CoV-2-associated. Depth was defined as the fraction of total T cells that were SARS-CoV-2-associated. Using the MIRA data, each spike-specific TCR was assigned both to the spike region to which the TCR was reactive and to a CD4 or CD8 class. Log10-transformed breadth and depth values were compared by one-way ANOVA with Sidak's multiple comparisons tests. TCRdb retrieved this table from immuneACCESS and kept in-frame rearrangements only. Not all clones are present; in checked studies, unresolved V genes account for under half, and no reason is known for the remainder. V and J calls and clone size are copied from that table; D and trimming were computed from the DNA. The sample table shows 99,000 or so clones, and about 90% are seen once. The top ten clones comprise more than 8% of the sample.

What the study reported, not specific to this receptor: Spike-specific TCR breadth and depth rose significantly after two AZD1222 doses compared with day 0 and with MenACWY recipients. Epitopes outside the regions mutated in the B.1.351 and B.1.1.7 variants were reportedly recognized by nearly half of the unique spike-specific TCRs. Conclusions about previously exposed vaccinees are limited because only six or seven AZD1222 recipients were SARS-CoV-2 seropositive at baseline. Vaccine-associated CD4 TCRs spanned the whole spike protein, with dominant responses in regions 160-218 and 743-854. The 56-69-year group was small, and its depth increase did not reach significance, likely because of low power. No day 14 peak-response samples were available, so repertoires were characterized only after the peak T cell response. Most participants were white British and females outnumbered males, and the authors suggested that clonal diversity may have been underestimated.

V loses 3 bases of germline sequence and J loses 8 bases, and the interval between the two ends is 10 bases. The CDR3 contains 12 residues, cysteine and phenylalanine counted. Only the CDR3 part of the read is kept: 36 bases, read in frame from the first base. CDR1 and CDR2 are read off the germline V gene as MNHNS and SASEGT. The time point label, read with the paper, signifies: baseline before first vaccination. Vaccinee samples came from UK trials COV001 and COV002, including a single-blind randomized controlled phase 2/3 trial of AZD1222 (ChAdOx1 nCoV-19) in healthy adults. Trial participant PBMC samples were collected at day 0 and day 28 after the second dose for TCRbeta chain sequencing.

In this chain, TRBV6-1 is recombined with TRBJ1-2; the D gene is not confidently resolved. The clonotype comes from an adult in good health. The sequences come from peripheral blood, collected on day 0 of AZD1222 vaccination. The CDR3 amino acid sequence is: CASSETSGGYTF. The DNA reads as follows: TGTGCCAGCAGTGAGACCTCGGGCGGCTACACCTTC.